The subject of this entry is one TCR beta chain. Its target is unknown. The data are from a study of T cells in Graves' hyperthyroidism and ophthalmopathy. Overall study findings and caveats: Model-based prediction identified ophthalmopathy a median around 6.5 months prior to its onset. A 13 V-J model separated ophthalmopathy from stable hyperthyroidism.

Template material for amplifying TCR beta CDR3 regions consisted of RNA transcripts. Initially, a first-round RT-PCR of the TCR CDR3 employed the HTBI primer set. One entry per CDR3 protein, called by TCRdb with MiXCR from the multiplex PCR reads. The sample carries hundreds of thousands of distinct CDR3 sequences, approximately 13% recorded once. Diagnostic decisions used clinical symptoms, serum thyroxine and TRAb, thyroid ultrasound and orbital computed tomography. CDR3 length: 13 amino acids. Trimming cost V 1 base and J 3 bases, with 8 bases left between them. Germline assignment: CDR1 SGHDT and CDR2 YYEEEE.

Material: blood. This clonotype was obtained from a woman between 18 and 30 years old with Graves' hyperthyroidism. The rearrangement joins TRBV5-6 to TRBJ2-7; D not resolved. CDR3 region: CASSLLRNYEQYF. For the CDR3, the DNA is TGTGCCAGCAGCTTGCTCAGGAACTACGAGCAGTACTTC.